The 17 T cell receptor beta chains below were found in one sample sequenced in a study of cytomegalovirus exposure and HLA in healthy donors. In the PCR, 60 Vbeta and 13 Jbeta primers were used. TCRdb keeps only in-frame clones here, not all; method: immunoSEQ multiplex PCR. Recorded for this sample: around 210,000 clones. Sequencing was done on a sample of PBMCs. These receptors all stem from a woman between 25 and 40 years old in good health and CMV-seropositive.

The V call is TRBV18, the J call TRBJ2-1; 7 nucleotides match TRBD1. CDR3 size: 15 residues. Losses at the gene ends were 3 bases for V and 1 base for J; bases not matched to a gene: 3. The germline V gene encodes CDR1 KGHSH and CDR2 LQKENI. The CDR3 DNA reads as TGTGCCAGCTCACCGGGGACAGAATCCTACAATGAGCAGTTCTTC. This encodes CASSPGTESYNEQFF.

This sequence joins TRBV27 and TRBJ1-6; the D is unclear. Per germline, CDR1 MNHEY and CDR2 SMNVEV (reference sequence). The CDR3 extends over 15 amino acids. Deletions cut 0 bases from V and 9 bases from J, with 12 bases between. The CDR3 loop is CASSLSSHAGSPLHF. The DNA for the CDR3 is TGTGCCAGCAGTTTATCGAGCCACGCCGGTTCACCCCTCCACTTT.

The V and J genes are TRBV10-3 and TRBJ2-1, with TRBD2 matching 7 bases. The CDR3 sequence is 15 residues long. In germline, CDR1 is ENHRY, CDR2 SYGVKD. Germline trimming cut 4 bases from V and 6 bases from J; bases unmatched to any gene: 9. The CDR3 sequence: CAISAQAGRGNEQFF. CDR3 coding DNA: TGTGCCATCAGTGCCCAAGCGGGGAGGGGCAATGAGCAGTTCTTC.

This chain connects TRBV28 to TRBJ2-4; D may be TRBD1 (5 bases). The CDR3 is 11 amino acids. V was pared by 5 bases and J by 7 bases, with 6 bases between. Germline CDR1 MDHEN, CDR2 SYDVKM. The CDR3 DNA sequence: TGTGCCAGCAGTGCAGGGAACATTCAGTACTTC. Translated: CASSAGNIQYF.

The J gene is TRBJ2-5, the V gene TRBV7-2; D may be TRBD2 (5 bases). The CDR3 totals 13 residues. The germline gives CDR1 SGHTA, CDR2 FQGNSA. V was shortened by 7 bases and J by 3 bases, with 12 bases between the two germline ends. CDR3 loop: CASTMDLEETQYF. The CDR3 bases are TGTGCCAGCACGATGGACTTGGAAGAGACCCAGTACTTC.

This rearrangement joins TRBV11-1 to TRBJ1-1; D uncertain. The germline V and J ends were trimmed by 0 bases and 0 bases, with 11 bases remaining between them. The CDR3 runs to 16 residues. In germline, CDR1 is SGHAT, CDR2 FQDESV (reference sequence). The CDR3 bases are TGTGCCAGCAGCTTAGCGCAATGGCAGATGAACACTGAAGCTTTCTTT. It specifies CASSLAQWQMNTEAFF.

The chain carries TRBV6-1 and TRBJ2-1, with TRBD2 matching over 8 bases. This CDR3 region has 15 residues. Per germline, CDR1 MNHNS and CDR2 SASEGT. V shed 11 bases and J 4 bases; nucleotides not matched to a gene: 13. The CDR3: CAGGETGGPYNEQFF. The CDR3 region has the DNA TGTGCCGGGGGGGAAACGGGAGGGCCGTACAATGAGCAGTTCTTC.

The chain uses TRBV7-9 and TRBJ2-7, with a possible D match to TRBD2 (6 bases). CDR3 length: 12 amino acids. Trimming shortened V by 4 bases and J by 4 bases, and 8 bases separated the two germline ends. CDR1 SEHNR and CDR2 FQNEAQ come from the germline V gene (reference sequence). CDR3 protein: CASSSEGYEQYF. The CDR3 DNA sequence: TGTGCCAGCAGCTCGGAGGGTTACGAGCAGTACTTC.

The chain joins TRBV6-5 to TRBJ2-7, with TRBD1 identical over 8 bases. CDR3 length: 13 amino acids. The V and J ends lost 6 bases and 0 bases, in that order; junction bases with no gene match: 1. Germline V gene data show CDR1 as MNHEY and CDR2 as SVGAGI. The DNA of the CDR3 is TGTGCCAGCAGAGGACAGGGCTCCTACGAGCAGTACTTC. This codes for CASRGQGSYEQYF.

The CDR3 DNA sequence: TGTGCCAGCAGTTCTGGGACAGGGCACTTCTACGAGCAGTACTTC. Its translation: CASSSGTGHFYEQYF. The V call is TRBV28, the J call TRBJ2-7; 9 positions agree with TRBD1. Germline values: CDR1 MDHEN, CDR2 SYDVKM. V lost 4 bases to trimming and J lost 3 bases; unmatched junction nucleotides: 7. The CDR3 loop spans 15 amino acids.

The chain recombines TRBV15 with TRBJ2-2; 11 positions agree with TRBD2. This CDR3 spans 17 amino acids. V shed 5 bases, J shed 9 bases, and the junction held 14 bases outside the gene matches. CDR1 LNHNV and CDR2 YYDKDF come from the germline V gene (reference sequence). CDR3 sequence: CATSLPTAIAGGRELFF. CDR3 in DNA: TGTGCCACCAGCTTACCAACCGCTATAGCGGGAGGGCGGGAGCTGTTTTTT.

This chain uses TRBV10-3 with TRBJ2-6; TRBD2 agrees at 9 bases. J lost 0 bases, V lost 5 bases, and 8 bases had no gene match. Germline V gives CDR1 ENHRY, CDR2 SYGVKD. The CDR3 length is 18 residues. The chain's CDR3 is CAISPWGTSFSGANVLTF. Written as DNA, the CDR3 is TGTGCCATCAGTCCTTGGGGGACTAGCTTCTCTGGGGCCAACGTCCTGACTTTC.

The CDR3 loop is CASSLDRGEQYF. CDR3 bases: TGTGCCAGCAGCTTAGATCGCGGGGAGCAGTACTTC. This chain links TRBV11-3 with TRBJ2-7; the D gene is possibly TRBD2 (5 bases). V lost 0 bases to trimming and J lost 7 bases, with 7 bases between them. There are 12 residues in the CDR3. The V gene's germline CDR1 is SGHNT and CDR2 YENEEA.

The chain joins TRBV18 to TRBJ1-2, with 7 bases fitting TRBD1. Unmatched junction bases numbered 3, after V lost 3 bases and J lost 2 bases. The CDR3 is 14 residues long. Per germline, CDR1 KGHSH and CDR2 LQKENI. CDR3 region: CASSPWTGNYGYTF. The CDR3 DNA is TGTGCCAGCTCACCCTGGACAGGAAACTATGGCTACACCTTC.

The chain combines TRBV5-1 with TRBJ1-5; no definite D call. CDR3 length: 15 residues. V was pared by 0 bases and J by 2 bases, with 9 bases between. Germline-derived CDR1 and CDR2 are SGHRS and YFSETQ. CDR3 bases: TGCGCCAGCAGCTTGGGGGCTGGTGGCAATCAGCCCCAGCATTTT. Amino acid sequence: CASSLGAGGNQPQHF.

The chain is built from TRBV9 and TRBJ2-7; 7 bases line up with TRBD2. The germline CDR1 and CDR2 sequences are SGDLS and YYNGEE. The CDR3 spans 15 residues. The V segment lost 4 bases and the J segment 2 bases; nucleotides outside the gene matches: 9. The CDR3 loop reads CASSPGAGETYEQYF. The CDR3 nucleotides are TGTGCCAGCAGCCCCGGTGCGGGAGAAACCTACGAGCAGTACTTC.

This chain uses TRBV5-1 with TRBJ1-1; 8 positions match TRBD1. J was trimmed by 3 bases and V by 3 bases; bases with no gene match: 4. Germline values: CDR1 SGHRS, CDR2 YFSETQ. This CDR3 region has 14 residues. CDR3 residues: CASSYGQGDTEAFF. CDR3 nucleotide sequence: TGCGCCAGCAGCTACGGACAGGGTGACACTGAAGCTTTCTTT.